This T cell receptor (beta chain) comes out of a study of technical replicates of blood from a few donors. Germline assignment: CDR1 MGHRA and CDR2 YSYEKL. The CDR3 has 15 residues. V lost 1 base to trimming and J lost 5 bases, with 12 bases between them. Using immunoSEQ multiplex PCR, the repertoire was profiled, and TCRdb retains in-frame clones only, with some absent. The table has tens of thousands of clones, approximately 93% seen once. J is TRBJ1-5 and V is TRBV4-1; no reliable D call. Sequenced sample: T cells isolated from PBMCs. The sequence was obtained from a human donor in good health. CDR3 DNA sequence: TGCGCCAGCAGCCAAGCTTGGCCGCTGCATCAGCCCCAGCATTTT. It encodes CASSQAWPLHQPQHF.